This TCR beta chain was recovered during a study of blood T cell repertoires in COVID-19 (dated by TCRdb to 2020 to 2021). For context, the study as a whole: Collaborator samples came from the United States, Italy and Spain and covered acute and convalescent phases of COVID-19. The prospective study material was composed of cDNA or gDNA derived from T cells, B-cell-depleted T cells, or PBMCs. Subjects who had been exposed to COVID-19, were actively infected with it, or had recovered from it provided the deeply sampled blood TCRbeta repertoires that made up the dataset. A freely available public database, intended as a resource for researchers studying the immune response to SARS-CoV-2, is where the repertoires were released. Samples were obtained from the ongoing ImmuneRACE study (first 160 participants) and from 1,254 subjects provided by 6 global collaborators. A de-identified subject ID, COVID-19 status, age in years and sex were almost always included in the sample metadata. Where available, HLA class I and class II types were obtained from metadata supplied by the sample provider rather than from assay-based typing.

Each collaborating institution followed its own protocols to collect whole blood in K2EDTA tubes. Collaborator samples were shipped for TCRbeta analysis as frozen whole blood, isolated PBMCs, or DNA extracted from either sample type. From a lookup of the germline V gene (reference sequence), CDR1 and CDR2 are SEHNR and FQNEAQ. The trim is 5 bases for V and 7 bases for J, with a gap of 15 bases between the germline ends. Taken from cysteine to phenylalanine, the CDR3 has 13 residues. Left in the record is the CDR3 DNA by itself, 39 bases read in frame from the first base. The immunoSEQ Assay, a bias-controlled multiplex PCR, was used to amplify TCRbeta CDR3 regions from genomic DNA. On the study's bioinformatics: Within the assay, amplification of reference gene primers was used to estimate how many nucleated cells each sample contained. Sequence reads were collapsed and filtered to measure the absolute abundance of every unique TCRbeta CDR3 rearrangement. For each sample, productive Simpson clonality was calculated as the square root of Simpson's diversity index over productive rearrangements. TCRdb mirrors the immuneACCESS table, restricted to in-frame sequences. Some clones are absent from its copies; in checked studies, under half trace to an unresolved V gene, and the reason for the others is unknown. V, J and clone size were drawn from that table, and D and trimming were deduced from the DNA. A total of roughly 250,000 clones appear in this sample, about 89% of them only once. Jointly, the top ten make up about 0.8% of the sample.

Notes on this clone: Its target antigen remains unknown. Per-base qualities were not stored, and no clone one base away is much larger.

Results and caveats for the whole study, not just this receptor: Clinical and demographic metadata were provided uncurated, with the amount varying by source and participant.

The sequenced material came from peripheral blood. Recombination connected TRBV7-9 to TRBJ2-7; the D gene lacks a confident call. This receptor was identified in a man aged 30 to 45 with acute or convalescent COVID-19. The CDR3 loop reads CASSTLTPREQYF. The nucleotide sequence reads as follows: TGTGCCAGCAGCACATTGACCCCGCGGGAGCAGTACTTC. The full variable domain, completed from the reference TRBV7-9 and TRBJ2-7 proteins outside the CDR3, reads DTGVSQNPRHKITKRGQNVTFRCDPISEHNRLYWYRQTLGQGPEFLTYFQNEAQLEKSRLLSDRFSAERPKGSFSTLEIQRTEQGDSAMYLCASSTLTPREQYFGPGTRLTVT.